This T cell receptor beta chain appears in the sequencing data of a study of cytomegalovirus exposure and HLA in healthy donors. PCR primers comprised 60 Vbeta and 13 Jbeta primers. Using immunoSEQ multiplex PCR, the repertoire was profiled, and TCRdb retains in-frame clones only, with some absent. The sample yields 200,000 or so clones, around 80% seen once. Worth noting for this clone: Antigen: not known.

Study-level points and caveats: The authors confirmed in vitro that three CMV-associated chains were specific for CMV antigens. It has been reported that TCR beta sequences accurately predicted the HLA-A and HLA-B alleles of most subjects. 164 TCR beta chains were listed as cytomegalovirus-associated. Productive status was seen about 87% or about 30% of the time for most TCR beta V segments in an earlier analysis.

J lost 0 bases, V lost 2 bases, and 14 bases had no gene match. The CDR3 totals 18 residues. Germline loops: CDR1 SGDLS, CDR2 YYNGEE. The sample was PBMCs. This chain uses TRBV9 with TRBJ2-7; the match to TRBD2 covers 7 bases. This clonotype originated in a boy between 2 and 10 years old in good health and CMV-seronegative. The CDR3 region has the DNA TGTGCCAGCAGCGTGGGACTCTTGACCAGCGGGGTCTCCTACGAGCAGTACTTC. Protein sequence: CASSVGLLTSGVSYEQYF.